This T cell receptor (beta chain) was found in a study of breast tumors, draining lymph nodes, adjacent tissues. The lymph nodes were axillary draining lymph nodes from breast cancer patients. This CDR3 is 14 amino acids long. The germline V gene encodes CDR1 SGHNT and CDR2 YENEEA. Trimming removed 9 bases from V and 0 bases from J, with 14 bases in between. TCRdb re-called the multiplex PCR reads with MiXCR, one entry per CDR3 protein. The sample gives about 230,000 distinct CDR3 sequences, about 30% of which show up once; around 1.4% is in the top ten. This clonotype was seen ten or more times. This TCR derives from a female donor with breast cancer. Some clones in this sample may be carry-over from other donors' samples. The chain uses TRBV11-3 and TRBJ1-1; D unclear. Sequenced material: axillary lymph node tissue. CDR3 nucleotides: TGTGCCAGTCGGACTCACGACATGAACACTGAAGCTTTCTTT. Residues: CASRTHDMNTEAFF.